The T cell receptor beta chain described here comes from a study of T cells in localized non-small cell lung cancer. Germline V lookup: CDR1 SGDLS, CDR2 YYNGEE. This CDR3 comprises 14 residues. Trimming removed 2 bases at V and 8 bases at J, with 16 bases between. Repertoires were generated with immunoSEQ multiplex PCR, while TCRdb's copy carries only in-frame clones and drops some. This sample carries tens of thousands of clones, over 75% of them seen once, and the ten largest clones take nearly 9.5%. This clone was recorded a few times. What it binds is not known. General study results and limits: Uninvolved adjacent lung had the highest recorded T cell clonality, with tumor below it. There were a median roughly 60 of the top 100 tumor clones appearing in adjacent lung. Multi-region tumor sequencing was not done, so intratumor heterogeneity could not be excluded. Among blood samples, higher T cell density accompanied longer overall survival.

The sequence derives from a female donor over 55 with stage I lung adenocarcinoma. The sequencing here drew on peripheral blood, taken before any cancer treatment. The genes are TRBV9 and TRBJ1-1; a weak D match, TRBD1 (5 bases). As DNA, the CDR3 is TGTGCCAGCAGCGTTATCGGGGAAGCAGGGGAAGCTTTCTTT. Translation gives CASSVIGEAGEAFF.